This T cell receptor beta chain was identified during a study of shared clonotypes between healthy human individuals. Study summary: CD4 naive and memory got three plates each, CD8 naive two, CD8 memory one.

The CDR3 extends over 16 amino acids. Germline V gives CDR1 MGHRA, CDR2 YSYEKL. V lost 0 bases and J lost 0, with 9 bases in between. A CD45RA-negative memory subset and a CD45RA+ naive subset were separated from the CD4+ cells. Original processing methods: For the immunoSEQ data, sequences were junction-only without quality scores, so filtering differed. Here immunoSEQ multiplex PCR was the method, and the copy in TCRdb shows in-frame clones only, minus some. V, J and clone size derive from that table, while D and trimming were established from the DNA sequence. This table has 1.5 million to 1.9 million clones, nearly 99% appearing once.

The chain couples TRBV4-1 to TRBJ1-5; D ambiguous. The receptor was derived from a man younger than 40 in good health. The specimen sequenced was naive CD4+ T cells sorted from blood. Noted subset: CD45RA+ positively selected. CDR3 nucleotides: TGCGCCAGCAGCCAAGATGGCAGGAGTAGCAATCAGCCCCAGCATTTT. Its protein is CASSQDGRSSNQPQHF.